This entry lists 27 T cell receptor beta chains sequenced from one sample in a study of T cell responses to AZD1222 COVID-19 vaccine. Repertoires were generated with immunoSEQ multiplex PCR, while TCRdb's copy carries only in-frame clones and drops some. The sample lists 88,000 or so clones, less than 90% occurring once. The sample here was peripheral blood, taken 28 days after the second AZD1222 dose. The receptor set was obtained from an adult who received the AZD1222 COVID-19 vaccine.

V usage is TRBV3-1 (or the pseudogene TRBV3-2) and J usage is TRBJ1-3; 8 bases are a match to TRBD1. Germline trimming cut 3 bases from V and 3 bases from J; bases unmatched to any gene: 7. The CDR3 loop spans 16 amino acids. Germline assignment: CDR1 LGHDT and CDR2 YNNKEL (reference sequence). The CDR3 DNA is TGTGCCAGCAGCCATTACGCCGGGACAGGTGGAAACACCATATATTTT. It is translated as CASSHYAGTGGNTIYF.

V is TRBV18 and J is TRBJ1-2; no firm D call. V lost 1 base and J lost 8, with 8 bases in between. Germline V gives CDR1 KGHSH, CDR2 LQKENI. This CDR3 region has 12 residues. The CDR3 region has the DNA TGTGCCAGCTCACCACGGGGTGAGGGCTACACCTTC. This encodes CASSPRGEGYTF. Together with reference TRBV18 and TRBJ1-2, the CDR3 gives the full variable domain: NAGVMQNPRHLVRRRGQEARLRCSPMKGHSHVYWYRQLPEEGLKFMVYLQKENIIDESGMPKERFSAEFPKEGPSILRIQQVVRGDSAAYFCASSPRGEGYTFGSGTRLTVV.

Here the CDR3 reads CASSLTQGVAFF. Here the CDR3 DNA reads TGTGCCAGCAGTTTGACACAGGGAGTAGCTTTCTTT. The rearrangement uses TRBV12-3 or TRBV12-4 and TRBJ1-1, with D possibly matching TRBD1 (6 bases). V was cut by 3 bases and J by 10 bases, with 12 bases left in between. The CDR3 length is 12 residues.

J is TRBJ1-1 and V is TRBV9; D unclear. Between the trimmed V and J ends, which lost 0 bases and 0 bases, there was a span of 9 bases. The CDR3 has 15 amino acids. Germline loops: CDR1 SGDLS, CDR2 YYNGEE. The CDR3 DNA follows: TGTGCCAGCAGCGTAGAGCCAGACATGAACACTGAAGCTTTCTTT. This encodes CASSVEPDMNTEAFF.

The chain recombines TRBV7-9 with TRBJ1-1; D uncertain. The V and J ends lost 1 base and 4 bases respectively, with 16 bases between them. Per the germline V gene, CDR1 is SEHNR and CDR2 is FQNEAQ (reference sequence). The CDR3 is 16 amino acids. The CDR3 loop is CASSLVPGLVGTEAFF. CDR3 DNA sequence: TGTGCCAGCAGCTTAGTCCCAGGACTGGTCGGCACTGAAGCTTTCTTT.

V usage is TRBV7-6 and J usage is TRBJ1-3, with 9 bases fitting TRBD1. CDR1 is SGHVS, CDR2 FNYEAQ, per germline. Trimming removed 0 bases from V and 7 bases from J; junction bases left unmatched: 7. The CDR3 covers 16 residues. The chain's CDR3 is CASSLARDRVGNTIYF. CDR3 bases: TGTGCCAGCAGCTTAGCCCGGGACAGGGTGGGCAACACCATATATTTT.

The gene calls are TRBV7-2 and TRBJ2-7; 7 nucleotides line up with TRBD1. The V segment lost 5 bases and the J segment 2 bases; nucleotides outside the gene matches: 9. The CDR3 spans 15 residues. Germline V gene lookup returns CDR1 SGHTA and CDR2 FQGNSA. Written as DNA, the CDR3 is TGTGCCAGCAGCACACAGGGGCTCCGAACCTACGAGCAGTACTTC. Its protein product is CASSTQGLRTYEQYF.

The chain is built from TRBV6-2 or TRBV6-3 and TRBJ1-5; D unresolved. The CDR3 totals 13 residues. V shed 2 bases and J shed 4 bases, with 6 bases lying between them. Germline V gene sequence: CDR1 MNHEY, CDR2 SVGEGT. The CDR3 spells CASSYDGNQPQHF. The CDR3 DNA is TGTGCCAGCAGTTACGACGGTAATCAGCCCCAGCATTTT.

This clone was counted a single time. The CDR3 spells CATRGPSTDTQYF. DNA for the CDR3: TGTGCCACACGGGGACCTAGCACAGATACGCAGTATTTT. This rearrangement joins TRBV19 to TRBJ2-3; the D gene could be TRBD1 or TRBD2 (5 bases each). Germline V gene sequence: CDR1 LNHDA, CDR2 SQIVND (reference sequence). Between the trimmed V and J ends, which lost 10 bases and 0 bases, there was a span of 11 bases. The CDR3 length is 13 residues.

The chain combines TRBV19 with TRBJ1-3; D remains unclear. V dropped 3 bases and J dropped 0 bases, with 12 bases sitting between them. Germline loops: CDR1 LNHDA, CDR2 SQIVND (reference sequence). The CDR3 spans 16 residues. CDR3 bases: TGTGCCAGTAGTATGGTTCTTACGTACTCTGGAAACACCATATATTTT. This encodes CASSMVLTYSGNTIYF.

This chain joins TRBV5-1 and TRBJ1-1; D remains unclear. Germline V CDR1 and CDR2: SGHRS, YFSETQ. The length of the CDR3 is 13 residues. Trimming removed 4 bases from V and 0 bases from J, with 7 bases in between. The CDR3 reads CASSEGMNTEAFF. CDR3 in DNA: TGCGCCAGCAGCGAGGGTATGAACACTGAAGCTTTCTTT.

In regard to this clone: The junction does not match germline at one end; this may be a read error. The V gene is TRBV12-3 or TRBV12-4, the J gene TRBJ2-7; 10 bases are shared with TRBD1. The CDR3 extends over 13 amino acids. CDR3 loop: CVSRGQGLHEQYF. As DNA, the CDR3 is TGTGTCAGCAGGGGACAGGGGCTACACGAGCAGTACTTC.

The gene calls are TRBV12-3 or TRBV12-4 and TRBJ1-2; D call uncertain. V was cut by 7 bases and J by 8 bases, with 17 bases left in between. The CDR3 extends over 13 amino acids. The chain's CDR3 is CASTAAGDGGYTF. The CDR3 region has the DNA TGTGCCAGCACCGCGGCAGGCGATGGAGGCTACACCTTC.

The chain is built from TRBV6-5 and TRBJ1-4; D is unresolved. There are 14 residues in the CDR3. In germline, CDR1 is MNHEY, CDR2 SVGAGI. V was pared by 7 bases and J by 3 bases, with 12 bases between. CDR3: CASILGPSNEKLFF. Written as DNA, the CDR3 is TGTGCCAGCATCCTGGGTCCCTCTAATGAAAAACTGTTTTTT.

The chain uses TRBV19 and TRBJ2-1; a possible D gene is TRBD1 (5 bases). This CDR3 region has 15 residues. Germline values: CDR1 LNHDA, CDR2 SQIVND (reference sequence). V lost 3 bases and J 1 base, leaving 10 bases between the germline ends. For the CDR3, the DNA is TGTGCCAGTAGTATCTGGGGCCGATCCTACAATGAGCAGTTCTTC. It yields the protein CASSIWGRSYNEQFF.

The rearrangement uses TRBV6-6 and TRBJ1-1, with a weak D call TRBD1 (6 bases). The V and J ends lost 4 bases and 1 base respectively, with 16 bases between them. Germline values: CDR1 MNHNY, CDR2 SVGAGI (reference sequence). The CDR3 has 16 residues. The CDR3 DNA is TGTGCCAGCAGTTTAGGGGGGGTAACCTCGAACACTGAAGCTTTCTTT. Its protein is CASSLGGVTSNTEAFF.

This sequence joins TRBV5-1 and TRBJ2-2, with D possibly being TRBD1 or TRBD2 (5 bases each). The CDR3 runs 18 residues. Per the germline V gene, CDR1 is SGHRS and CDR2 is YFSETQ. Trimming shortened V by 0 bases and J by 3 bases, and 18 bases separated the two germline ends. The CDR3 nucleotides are TGCGCCAGCAGCTTGGAGACGGGGCCCGGCCTGGACACCGGGGAGCTGTTTTTT. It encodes CASSLETGPGLDTGELFF.

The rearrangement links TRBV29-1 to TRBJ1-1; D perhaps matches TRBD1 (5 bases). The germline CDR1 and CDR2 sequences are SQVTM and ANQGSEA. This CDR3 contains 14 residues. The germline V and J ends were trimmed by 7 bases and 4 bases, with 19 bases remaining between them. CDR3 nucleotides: TGCAGCGCCCAATCCCCGAGCGGGACCACTGAAGCTTTCTTT. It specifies CSAQSPSGTTEAFF.

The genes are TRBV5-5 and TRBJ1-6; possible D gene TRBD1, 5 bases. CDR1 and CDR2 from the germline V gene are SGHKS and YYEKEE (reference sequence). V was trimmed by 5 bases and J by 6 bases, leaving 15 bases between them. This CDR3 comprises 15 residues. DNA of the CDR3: TGTGCCAGCAGTCCTCAGACAGAAGTTAATTCACCCCTCCACTTT. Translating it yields CASSPQTEVNSPLHF.

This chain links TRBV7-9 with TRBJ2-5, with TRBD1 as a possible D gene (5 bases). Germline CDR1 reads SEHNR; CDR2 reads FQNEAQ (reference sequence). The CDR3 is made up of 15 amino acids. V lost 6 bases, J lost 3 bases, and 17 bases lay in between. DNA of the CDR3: TGTGCCAGCAGTGTTCCTGGGGCCGTTGAAGAGACCCAGTACTTC. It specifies CASSVPGAVEETQYF.

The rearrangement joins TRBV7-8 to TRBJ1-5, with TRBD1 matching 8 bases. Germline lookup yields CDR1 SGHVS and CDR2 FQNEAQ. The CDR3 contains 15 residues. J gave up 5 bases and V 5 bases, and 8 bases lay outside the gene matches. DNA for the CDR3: TGTGCCAGCAGCAACGCCGGGACAGGCGATCAGCCCCAGCATTTT. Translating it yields CASSNAGTGDQPQHF.

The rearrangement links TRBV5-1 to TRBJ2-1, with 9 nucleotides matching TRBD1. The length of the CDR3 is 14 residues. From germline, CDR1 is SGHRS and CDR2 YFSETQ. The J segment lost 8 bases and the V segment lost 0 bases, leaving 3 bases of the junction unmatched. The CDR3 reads CASSLGQGGDEQFF. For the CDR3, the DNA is TGCGCCAGCAGCTTGGGACAGGGGGGCGATGAGCAGTTCTTC.

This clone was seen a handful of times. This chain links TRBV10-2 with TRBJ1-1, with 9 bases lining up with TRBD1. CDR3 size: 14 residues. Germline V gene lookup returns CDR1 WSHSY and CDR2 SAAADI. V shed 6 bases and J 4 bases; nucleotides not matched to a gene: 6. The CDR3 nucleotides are TGCGCCAGCAGGTCTACAGGGGGCTCCACTGAAGCTTTCTTT. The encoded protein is CASRSTGGSTEAFF.

The CDR3 sequence is CASSPPGLAGGSDTQYF. The CDR3, as DNA: TGCGCCAGCAGCCCGCCTGGACTAGCGGGGGGCTCAGATACGCAGTATTTT. The chain is built from TRBV5-1 and TRBJ2-3; 14 bases map to TRBD2. This CDR3 is built from 17 residues. CDR1 SGHRS and CDR2 YFSETQ come from the germline V gene. Trimming took 4 bases from V and 4 from J; bases not matched to a gene: 8.

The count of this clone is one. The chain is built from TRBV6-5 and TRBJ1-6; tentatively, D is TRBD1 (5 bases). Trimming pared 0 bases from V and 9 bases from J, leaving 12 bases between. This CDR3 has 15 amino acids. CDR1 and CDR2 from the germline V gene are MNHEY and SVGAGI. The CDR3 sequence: CASSYSMGGTSPLHF. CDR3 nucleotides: TGTGCCAGCAGTTACTCGATGGGAGGGACTTCACCCCTCCACTTT.

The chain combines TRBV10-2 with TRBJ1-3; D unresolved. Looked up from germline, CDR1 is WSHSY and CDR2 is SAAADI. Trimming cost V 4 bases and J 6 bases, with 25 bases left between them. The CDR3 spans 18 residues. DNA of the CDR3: TGCGCCAGCAGTGGGCAGCGGCAATCTTCCTGGGGTATAAACACCATATATTTT. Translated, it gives CASSGQRQSSWGINTIYF.

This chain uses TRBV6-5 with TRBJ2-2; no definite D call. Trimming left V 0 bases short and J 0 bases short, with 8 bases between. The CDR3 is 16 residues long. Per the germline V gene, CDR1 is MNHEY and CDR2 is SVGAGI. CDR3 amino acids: CASSYSRNTNTGELFF. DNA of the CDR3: TGTGCCAGCAGTTACTCGCGGAATACGAACACCGGGGAGCTGTTTTTT.